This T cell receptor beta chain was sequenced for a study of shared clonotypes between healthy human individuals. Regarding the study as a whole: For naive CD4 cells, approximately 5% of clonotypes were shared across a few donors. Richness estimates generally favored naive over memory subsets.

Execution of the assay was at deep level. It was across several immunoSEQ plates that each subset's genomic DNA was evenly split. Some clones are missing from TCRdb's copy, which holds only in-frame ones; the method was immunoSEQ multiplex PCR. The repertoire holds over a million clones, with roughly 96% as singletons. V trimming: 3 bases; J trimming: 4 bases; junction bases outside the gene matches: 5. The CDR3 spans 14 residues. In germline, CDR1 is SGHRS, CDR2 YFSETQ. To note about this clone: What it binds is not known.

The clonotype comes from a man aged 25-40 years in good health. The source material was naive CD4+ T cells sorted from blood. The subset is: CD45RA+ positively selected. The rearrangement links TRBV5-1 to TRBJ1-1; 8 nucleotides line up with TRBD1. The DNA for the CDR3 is TGCGCCAGCAGCTACCAGGGGGCGCGCACTGAAGCTTTCTTT. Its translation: CASSYQGARTEAFF. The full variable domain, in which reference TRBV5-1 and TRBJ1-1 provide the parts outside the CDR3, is KAGVTQTPRYLIKTRGQQVTLSCSPISGHRSVSWYQQTPGQGLQFLFEYFSETQRNKGNFPGRFSGRQFSNSRSEMNVSTLELGDSALYLCASSYQGARTEAFFGQGTRLTVV.